The rows below give T cell receptor beta chains drawn from one sample of a study of blood T cell repertoires in COVID-19. Clones were sequenced by immunoSEQ multiplex PCR, and TCRdb holds only the in-frame ones, with some missing. The sample records over 400,000 clones, 70% to 90% being singletons. The sequenced material came from peripheral blood. The receptors come from a woman aged 50 to 60 with COVID-19, enrolled during active disease. The CDR3 runs from the conserved cysteine through the conserved F or W. D genes are given only for firm matches. Rows may omit the clone size; those that give it use once, few, many or a size class.

j_call	d_call	v_call	clone_size	cdr3_aa	cdr3_nt
TRBJ2-3	-	TRBV10-3	-	CAISEHTSNTQYF	TGTGCCATCAGTGAGCATACTAGCAATACGCAGTATTTT
TRBJ1-5	-	TRBV19	-	CASTRGGTVRGQPQHF	TGTGCCAGTACGCGGGGAGGGACCGTCCGGGGTCAGCCCCAGCATTTT
TRBJ2-7	-	TRBV3-1/TRBV3-2	-	CASSPRTRQRSSYEQYF	TGTGCCAGCAGCCCCCGAACGAGACAGCGAAGCTCCTACGAGCAGTACTTC
TRBJ1-4	-	TRBV9	-	CASSVGGGTNEKLFF	TGTGCCAGCAGCGTCGGCGGGGGTACTAATGAAAAACTGTTTTTT
TRBJ2-7	-	TRBV6-5	once	CASSKQGKYEQYF	TGTGCCAGCAGTAAACAGGGCAAATACGAGCAGTACTTC
TRBJ1-5	-	TRBV28	-	CASSPQTGRNQPQHF	TGTGCCAGCAGTCCACAGACAGGTCGTAATCAGCCCCAGCATTTT
TRBJ2-3	TRBD2	TRBV5-4	-	CASSSPYPGLAGTSTDTQYF	TGTGCCAGCAGCTCACCTTACCCCGGACTAGCGGGGACCAGCACAGATACGCAGTATTTT
TRBJ1-5	-	TRBV21-1	-	CASSKDSNQPQHF	TGTGCCAGCAGCAAAGACAGTAATCAGCCCCAGCATTTT
TRBJ1-3	-	TRBV3-1/TRBV3-2	-	CASSQESAGNTIYF	TGTGCCAGCAGCCAGGAGAGTGCTGGAAACACCATATATTTT
TRBJ1-4	-	TRBV28	-	CASRDSNEKLFF	TGTGCCAGCAGGGACTCTAATGAAAAACTGTTTTTT
TRBJ2-7	TRBD1	TRBV12-3/TRBV12-4	-	CASRDTGTGEQYF	TGTGCCAGCAGGGACACCGGGACAGGCGAGCAGTACTTC
TRBJ1-2	-	TRBV27	-	CASSGQGDYGYTF	TGTGCCAGCAGCGGCCAGGGCGACTATGGCTACACCTTC
TRBJ1-2	TRBD1	TRBV6-5	-	CASSAPGTAGYTF	TGTGCCAGCAGCGCCCCCGGGACAGCTGGCTACACCTTC
TRBJ1-1	TRBD1	TRBV10-1	-	CASSSRTGSTEAFF	TGCGCCAGCAGTTCCCGGACAGGGAGCACTGAAGCTTTCTTT
TRBJ1-6	-	TRBV2	-	CASSDEGGSSYNSPLHF	TGTGCCAGCAGTGATGAAGGCGGTAGCTCCTATAATTCACCCCTCCACTTT
TRBJ1-1	-	TRBV2	-	CASSALWEGHTEAFF	TGTGCCAGCAGCGCCTTATGGGAGGGGCACACTGAAGCTTTCTTT